The clone carrying this T cell receptor beta chain was counted at least ten times. The CDR3 totals 14 residues. Trimming stripped 1 base from V and 3 bases from J, with 10 bases between. The germline CDR1 and CDR2 sequences are SGHAT and FQNNGV. TCRdb redid the calling of the 5' RACE reads with MiXCR, one entry per CDR3 protein. The sample includes tens of thousands of distinct CDR3 sequences, 12% to 15% of them seen just once. Described time point: longitudinal time-point 1 (baseline). The sample comes from a study of neurological immune-mediated disorders. The receptor was derived from a female donor with HTLV-1-associated myelopathy (HAM/TSP). The source material was PBMCs. The chain uses TRBV11-2 and TRBJ2-7, with D possibly matching TRBD1 (5 bases). The chain's CDR3 is CASSLGRDLYEQYF. CDR3 coding DNA: TGTGCCAGCAGCTTAGGCAGGGATCTCTACGAGCAGTACTTC.